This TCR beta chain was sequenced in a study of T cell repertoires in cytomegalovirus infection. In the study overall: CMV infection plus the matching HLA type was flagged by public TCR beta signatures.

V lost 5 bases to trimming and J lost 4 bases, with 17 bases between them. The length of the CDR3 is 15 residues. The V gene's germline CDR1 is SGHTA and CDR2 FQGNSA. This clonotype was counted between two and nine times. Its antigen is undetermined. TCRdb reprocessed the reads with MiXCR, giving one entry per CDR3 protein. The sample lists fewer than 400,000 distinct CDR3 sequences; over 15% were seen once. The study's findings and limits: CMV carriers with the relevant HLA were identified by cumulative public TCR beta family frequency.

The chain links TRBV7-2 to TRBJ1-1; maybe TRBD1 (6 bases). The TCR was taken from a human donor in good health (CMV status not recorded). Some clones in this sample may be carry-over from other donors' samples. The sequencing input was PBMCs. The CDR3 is CASSRHPDSSTEAFF. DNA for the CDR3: TGTGCCAGCAGCCGACACCCGGACAGTAGCACTGAAGCTTTCTTT.